The T cell receptor (beta chain) under discussion was sequenced for a study of cytomegalovirus exposure and HLA in healthy donors. Study-wide findings and caveats: Later analysis associated a missense DCLRE1C variant with TCR beta V- and J-gene trimming.

This PCR relied on a set of 60 Vbeta primers and 13 Jbeta primers. TCRdb's table, derived via immunoSEQ multiplex PCR, lists solely in-frame clones and lacks some. Among roughly 280,000 clones, 72% were seen once, and the ten largest hold 2% to 2.5%. This clone turned up a few times. What it binds is not known. V lost 4 bases and J 0 bases, leaving 14 bases between the germline ends. The V gene's germline CDR1 is SGHRS and CDR2 YFSETQ. The CDR3 has 16 residues. J is TRBJ2-1 and V is TRBV5-1; D is perhaps TRBD2 (6 bases). The clonotype originates from a female donor in good health and CMV-seronegative. The sequenced sample was PBMCs. CDR3 sequence: CASSRAGRSSYNEQFF. In DNA, the CDR3 is TGCGCCAGCAGCCGGGCGGGGAGGAGCTCCTACAATGAGCAGTTCTTC.